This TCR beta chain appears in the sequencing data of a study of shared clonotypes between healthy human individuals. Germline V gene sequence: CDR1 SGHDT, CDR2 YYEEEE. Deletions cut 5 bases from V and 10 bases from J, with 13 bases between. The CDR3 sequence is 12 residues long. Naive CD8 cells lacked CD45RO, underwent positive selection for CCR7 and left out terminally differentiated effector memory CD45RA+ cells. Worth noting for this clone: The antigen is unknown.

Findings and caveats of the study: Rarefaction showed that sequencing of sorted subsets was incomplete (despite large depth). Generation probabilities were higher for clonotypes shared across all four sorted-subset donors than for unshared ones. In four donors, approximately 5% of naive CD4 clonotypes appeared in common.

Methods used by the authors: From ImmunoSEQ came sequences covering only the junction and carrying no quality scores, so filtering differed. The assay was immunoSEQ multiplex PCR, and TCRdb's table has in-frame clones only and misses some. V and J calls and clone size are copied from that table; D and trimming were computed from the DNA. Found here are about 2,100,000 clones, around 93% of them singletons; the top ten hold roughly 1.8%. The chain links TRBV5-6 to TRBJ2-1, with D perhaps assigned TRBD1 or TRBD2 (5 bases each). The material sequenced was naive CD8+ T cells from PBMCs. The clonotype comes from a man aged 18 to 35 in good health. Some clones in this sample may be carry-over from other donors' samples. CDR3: CASSSGAREQFF. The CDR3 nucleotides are TGTGCCAGCAGTTCCGGGGCACGGGAGCAGTTCTTC.